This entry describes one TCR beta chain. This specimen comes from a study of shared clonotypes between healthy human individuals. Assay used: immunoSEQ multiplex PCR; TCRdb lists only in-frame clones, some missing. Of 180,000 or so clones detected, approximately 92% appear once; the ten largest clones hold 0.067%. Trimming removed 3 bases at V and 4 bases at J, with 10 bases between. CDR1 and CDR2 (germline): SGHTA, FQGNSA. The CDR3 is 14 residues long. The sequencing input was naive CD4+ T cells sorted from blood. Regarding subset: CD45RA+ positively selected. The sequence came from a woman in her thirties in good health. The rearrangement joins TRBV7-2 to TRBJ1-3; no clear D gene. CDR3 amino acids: CASSFFGGGNTIYF. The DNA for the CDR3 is TGTGCCAGCAGCTTCTTTGGTGGAGGAAACACCATATATTTT.